Below, 28 T cell receptor beta chains from the same sample are listed, as sequenced in a study of T cell changes during pregnancy in multiple sclerosis. Profiling relied on immunoSEQ multiplex PCR, and the TCRdb table lists in-frame clones only, not all of them. The sample consists of around 29,000 clones, about 83% of them appearing once. Sequencing was performed on CD8+ T cells from peripheral blood mononuclear cells, taken after pregnancy. These receptors all stem from a female donor with multiple sclerosis, enrolled in a pregnancy study.

This clone came up once. This chain connects TRBV7-3 to TRBJ2-1; 9 nucleotides line up with TRBD2. The CDR3 length is 15 residues. Germline V gives CDR1 SGHTA, CDR2 FQGTGA. The junction had 5 bases not matched to a gene; V was cut back by 0 bases and J by 8 bases. CDR3 coding DNA: TGTGCCAGCAGCTTAACTAGCGGGGGTGGGTATGAGCAGTTCTTC. Translated, it gives CASSLTSGGGYEQFF.

This chain links TRBV18 with TRBJ1-2; 7 positions agree with TRBD1. Germline assignment: CDR1 KGHSH and CDR2 LQKENI. V lost 2 bases, J lost 3 bases, and 9 bases stayed unmatched. The CDR3 covers 16 residues. The CDR3 DNA follows: TGTGCCAGCTCACCAGCCTGGAGGGGGCCGGACTATGGCTACACCTTC. This translates into CASSPAWRGPDYGYTF. Looking up the rest from reference TRBV18 and TRBJ1-2 gives the full variable domain: NAGVMQNPRHLVRRRGQEARLRCSPMKGHSHVYWYRQLPEEGLKFMVYLQKENIIDESGMPKERFSAEFPKEGPSILRIQQVVRGDSAAYFCASSPAWRGPDYGYTFGSGTRLTVV.

This sequence joins TRBV13 and TRBJ2-7, with 10 bases matching TRBD2. Losses at the gene ends were 0 bases for V and 4 bases for J; bases not matched to a gene: 12. The germline gives CDR1 PRHDT, CDR2 FYEKMQ (reference sequence). The CDR3 length is 18 residues. This chain's CDR3 is CASSLGPSGGALGYEQYF. In DNA form, the CDR3 reads TGTGCCAGCAGCTTAGGTCCCAGCGGGGGGGCTTTGGGGTACGAGCAGTACTTC.

The gene calls are TRBV9 and TRBJ1-5; 9 positions agree with TRBD1. The CDR3 is 14 amino acids. CDR1 is SGDLS and CDR2 is YYNGEE in the germline V gene. The V gene end was trimmed by 2 bases and the J gene end by 6 bases; junction bases not matched to a gene: 3. This chain's CDR3 is CASSVWDRAQPQHF. The CDR3 nucleotides are TGTGCCAGCAGCGTGTGGGACAGGGCTCAGCCCCAGCATTTT.

This chain uses TRBV19 with TRBJ1-5; possibly TRBD1 for D (6 bases). V was shortened by 7 bases and J by 4 bases, with 14 bases between the two germline ends. The length of the CDR3 is 14 residues. Per germline, CDR1 LNHDA and CDR2 SQIVND (reference sequence). DNA for the CDR3: TGTGCCAGTAAAACAGGGTGGAGTAATCAGCCCCAGCATTTT. Translated, it gives CASKTGWSNQPQHF.

The chain carries TRBV4-3 and TRBJ2-5, with no clear D. The CDR3 runs 17 residues. Germline lookup yields CDR1 LGHNA and CDR2 YSLEER. Between the trimmed V and J ends, which lost 1 base and 3 bases, there was a span of 18 bases. CDR3 coding DNA: TGCGCCAGCAGCCAAGTGTATCTAGGTGACTGGGAAGAGACCCAGTACTTC. The encoded protein is CASSQVYLGDWEETQYF.

This clone appeared a few times. The genes are TRBV5-4 and TRBJ1-2; 9 bases are shared with TRBD1. V dropped 5 bases and J dropped 1; count of bases not matched to a gene: 6. Per the germline V gene, CDR1 is SGHNT and CDR2 is YYREEE (reference sequence). This CDR3 region has 15 residues. The DNA of the CDR3 is TGTGCCAGCAGTCCCAACAGGGGGCGTAACTATGGCTACACCTTC. Its translation is CASSPNRGRNYGYTF.

The rearrangement links TRBV9 to TRBJ2-2; D gene uncertain. CDR1 SGDLS and CDR2 YYNGEE come from the germline V gene. Deletions cut 1 base from V and 3 bases from J, with 7 bases between. This CDR3 has 14 amino acids. The CDR3 is CASSVSPDTGELFF. In nucleotides, the CDR3 is TGTGCCAGCAGCGTAAGTCCGGACACCGGGGAGCTGTTTTTT.

This clone appeared once. This sequence joins TRBV6-5 and TRBJ1-2; TRBD1 agrees at 8 bases. J lost 4 bases, V lost 0 bases, and 1 base had no gene match. This CDR3 region has 14 residues. Germline CDR1 reads MNHEY; CDR2 reads SVGAGI. The CDR3: CASSYSDRGYGYTF. CDR3 in DNA: TGTGCCAGCAGTTACTCAGACAGGGGCTATGGCTACACCTTC.

This clone was detected once. This rearrangement joins TRBV1 to TRBJ2-5; the table's D call, TRBD2, was not checked against the DNA. TRBV1 constitutes a pseudogene. This CDR3 has 17 amino acids. The CDR3: CTSSPTSGGLGSETQYF. The DNA for the CDR3 is TGCACCAGCAGCCCTACTAGCGGGGGCCTCGGGTCGGAGACCCAGTACTTC.

The CDR3 loop reads CASSLKPGQYYYGYTF. In DNA form, the CDR3 reads TGTGCCAGCAGCTTGAAGCCGGGACAATATTACTATGGCTACACCTTC. The chain is built from TRBV5-4 and TRBJ1-2; D may be TRBD1 (6 bases). Germline values: CDR1 SGHNT, CDR2 YYREEE (reference sequence). The CDR3 totals 16 residues. Trimming took 1 base from V and 3 from J, leaving 16 bases between them.

The chain recombines TRBV27 with TRBJ2-2; a weak D match, TRBD1 (6 bases). The CDR3 spans 18 residues. Germline assignment: CDR1 MNHEY and CDR2 SMNVEV (reference sequence). V was cut by 1 base and J by 7 bases, with 22 bases left in between. The DNA of the CDR3 is TGTGCCAGCAGTTTATTGGTGGCGTCGGACAGATCTCACGGGGAGCTGTTTTTT. It specifies CASSLLVASDRSHGELFF.

This chain joins TRBV9 and TRBJ2-7, with D possibly matching TRBD2 (6 bases). The CDR3 contains 14 residues. V was clipped by 1 base and J by 2 bases, with 10 bases between them. The germline gives CDR1 SGDLS, CDR2 YYNGEE. CDR3 bases: TGTGCCAGCAGCGTATATGGGGGGACCTACGAGCAGTACTTC. Protein sequence: CASSVYGGTYEQYF.

The chain employs TRBV4-2 and TRBJ1-2; possibly TRBD1 for D (5 bases). The CDR3 runs 17 residues. Trimming stripped 1 base from V and 4 bases from J, with 19 bases between. Germline V gene lookup returns CDR1 LGHNA and CDR2 YNFKEQ. CDR3 bases: TGTGCCAGCAGCCAAGCCCCGGGGGAGGGGCTGCTCTATGGCTACACCTTC. Translation gives CASSQAPGEGLLYGYTF.

The V gene is TRBV30, the J gene TRBJ2-2, with 10 bases lining up with TRBD1. The CDR3 length is 15 residues. Looked up from germline, CDR1 is GTSNPN and CDR2 is SVGIG (reference sequence). The trim removed 2 bases at V and 7 bases at J, leaving 7 bases unmatched. The CDR3 sequence: CAWSWGTGVVGELFF. The DNA of the CDR3 is TGTGCCTGGAGTTGGGGGACAGGGGTAGTCGGGGAGCTGTTTTTT.

This clone was found once. This sequence joins TRBV5-1 and TRBJ2-3; 8 nucleotides match TRBD1. With V trimmed by 1 base and J by 5 bases, 3 bases remained unmatched. Germline lookup yields CDR1 SGHRS and CDR2 YFSETQ. The CDR3 contains 14 residues. CDR3 sequence: CASSLWTGRDTQYF. In DNA form, the CDR3 reads TGCGCCAGCAGCTTGTGGACAGGGCGAGATACGCAGTATTTT. The full variable domain, its missing parts supplied by reference TRBV5-1 and TRBJ2-3, is KAGVTQTPRYLIKTRGQQVTLSCSPISGHRSVSWYQQTPGQGLQFLFEYFSETQRNKGNFPGRFSGRQFSNSRSEMNVSTLELGDSALYLCASSLWTGRDTQYFGPGTRLTVL.

The V gene is TRBV5-6, the J gene TRBJ2-1; 8 positions agree with TRBD1. This CDR3 is 15 amino acids long. The germline gives CDR1 SGHDT, CDR2 YYEEEE. V was clipped by 0 bases and J by 8 bases; unmatched bases: 7. The CDR3 loop reads CASSLGQGAIDEQFF. The DNA for the CDR3 is TGTGCCAGCAGCTTGGGGCAGGGGGCAATAGATGAGCAGTTCTTC.

The chain employs TRBV5-8 and TRBJ2-7, with 7 bases aligning to TRBD2. CDR1 is SGHTS, CDR2 YDEGEE, per germline. V was clipped by 0 bases and J by 3 bases; unmatched bases: 3. This CDR3 has 14 amino acids. CDR3 protein: CASSLVGTNYEQYF. As DNA, the CDR3 is TGTGCCAGCAGCTTGGTGGGGACTAACTACGAGCAGTACTTC. Looking up the rest from reference TRBV5-8 and TRBJ2-7 gives the full variable domain: EAGVTQSPTHLIKTRGQQATLRCSPISGHTSVYWYQQALGLGLQFLLWYDEGEERNRGNFPPRFSGRQFPNYSSELNVNALELEDSALYLCASSLVGTNYEQYFGPGTRLTVT.

The chain links TRBV2 to TRBJ1-2; possible D gene TRBD1, 5 bases. In germline, CDR1 is SNHLY, CDR2 FYNNEI. The CDR3 totals 12 residues. Trimming took 4 bases from V and 8 from J, leaving 11 bases between them. Here the CDR3 reads CASSGGGEGYTF. In nucleotides, the CDR3 is TGTGCCAGCAGTGGTGGGGGGGAGGGCTACACCTTC.

The chain is built from TRBV6-1 and TRBJ2-5, with D tentatively TRBD2 (6 bases). The length of the CDR3 is 13 residues. CDR1 MNHNS and CDR2 SASEGT come from the germline V gene. V was cut by 1 base and J by 13 bases, with 16 bases left in between. The CDR3 region is CASSEGETSIWYF. CDR3 nucleotide sequence: TGTGCCAGCAGTGAAGGGGAGACTAGTATCTGGTACTTC.

V is TRBV11-2 and J is TRBJ2-1; 11 bases line up with TRBD1. This CDR3 spans 18 amino acids. V was pared by 2 bases and J by 4 bases, with 10 bases of the junction left unmatched. Germline assignment: CDR1 SGHAT and CDR2 FQNNGV. The CDR3 is CASSLPSWGTGGYNEQFF. The CDR3 nucleotides read TGTGCCAGCAGCTTACCCTCTTGGGGGACAGGGGGTTACAATGAGCAGTTCTTC.

This rearrangement joins TRBV28 to TRBJ1-4; D gene unclear. V lost 5 bases, J lost 2 bases, and 12 bases lay in between. The CDR3 totals 15 residues. Per the germline V gene, CDR1 is MDHEN and CDR2 is SYDVKM. This CDR3 is CASSLSQDTNEKLFF. The CDR3, as DNA: TGTGCCAGCAGTCTCAGCCAGGATACTAATGAAAAACTGTTTTTT. Together with reference TRBV28 and TRBJ1-4, the CDR3 gives the full variable domain: DVKVTQSSRYLVKRTGEKVFLECVQDMDHENMFWYRQDPGLGLRLIYFSYDVKMKEKGDIPEGYSVSREKKERFSLILESASTNQTSMYLCASSLSQDTNEKLFFGSGTQLSVL.

J is TRBJ1-1 and V is TRBV29-1; D remains unclear. Germline CDR1 is SQVTM and CDR2 is ANQGSEA. Trimming pared 5 bases from V and 11 bases from J, leaving 15 bases between. This CDR3 comprises 11 residues. CDR3 in DNA: TGCAGCGTTTTCGACATCGGTGGGGCTTTCTTT. It translates to CSVFDIGGAFF.

V usage is TRBV7-9 and J usage is TRBJ1-2, with D hard to call. The V and J ends lost 1 base and 8 bases respectively, with 14 bases between them. This CDR3 is 14 amino acids long. The germline gives CDR1 SEHNR, CDR2 FQNEAQ (reference sequence). CDR3 sequence reads: CASSLVGPPGGYTF. As DNA, the CDR3 is TGTGCCAGCAGCTTAGTCGGCCCGCCGGGAGGCTACACCTTC.

Points on this clone: It differs at one base from a far larger clone, so likely a read error. The sample has other DNA sequences that encode this CDR3 too. The chain joins TRBV6-1 to TRBJ2-3; 13 bases map to TRBD2. With V trimmed by 2 bases and J by 4 bases, 0 bases remained unmatched. The CDR3 sequence is 15 residues long. Germline V gene lookup returns CDR1 MNHNS and CDR2 SASEGT. CDR3 protein: CASSETSGGADTQYF. The CDR3 DNA reads as TGTGCCAGCAGTGAAACTAGCGGGGGGGCAGATACGCAGTATTTT.

This chain connects TRBV10-1 to TRBJ2-5; D perhaps matches TRBD2 (5 bases). Trimming took off 4 bases at V and 2 bases at J, with 14 bases between the two ends. The CDR3 covers 15 residues. Germline-derived CDR1 and CDR2 are WNHNN and SYGVQD (reference sequence). The CDR3, as DNA: TGCGCCAGCAGTGCGATGGACGGAGGACAAGAGACCCAGTACTTC. Its translation is CASSAMDGGQETQYF.

V and J are TRBV4-1 and TRBJ1-1, with D possibly being TRBD1 (5 bases). The CDR3 contains 15 residues. From germline, CDR1 is MGHRA and CDR2 YSYEKL. V lost 6 bases, J lost 6 bases, and 20 bases lay in between. The CDR3 region is CASSGSQGSVSEAFF. In DNA form, the CDR3 reads TGCGCCAGCAGTGGCTCCCAGGGAAGTGTCTCTGAAGCTTTCTTT.

This chain uses TRBV7-2 with TRBJ1-6; the match to TRBD1 covers 9 bases. V lost 1 base, J lost 7 bases, and 11 bases stayed unmatched. The CDR3 is 18 amino acids. Germline V lookup: CDR1 SGHTA, CDR2 FQGNSA. DNA for the CDR3: TGTGCCAGCAGCTTAGTATCGCCCGGGACAGGGAAGAATTCACCCCTCCACTTT. This codes for CASSLVSPGTGKNSPLHF.